The source of this TCR beta chain is a study of shared clonotypes between healthy human individuals. General study points: Among several donors, about 5% of naive CD4 clonotypes were found in common.

Using roughly 200 ng DNA, 30,000 to 35,000 T cell genomes, the sorted-subset replicate PCRs were run. Libraries were prepared by immunoSEQ multiplex PCR; TCRdb keeps only in-frame clonotypes and omits some of them. The sample lists a few hundred thousand clones; approximately 97% were seen once. This CDR3 contains 15 residues. CDR1 is KGHSH and CDR2 is LQKENI in the germline V gene. V gave up 5 bases and J gave up 7 bases, with 17 bases separating them. This clone was seen a single time. Its antigen is as yet unknown. Material for sequencing was naive CD4+ T cells sorted from blood. This sample's subset: CD45RA+ positively selected. This receptor was identified in a woman aged 25 to 45 in good health. The chain combines TRBV18 with TRBJ1-4, with D unclear. Here the CDR3 reads CASSNGNEVGEKLFF. The CDR3 nucleotides are TGTGCCAGCTCAAACGGAAACGAGGTCGGTGAAAAACTGTTTTTT.